What follows are 28 T cell receptor beta chains derived from one specimen sequenced in a study of blood T cell repertoires in COVID-19. Profiled with immunoSEQ multiplex PCR; TCRdb holds only in-frame clones, not every one. The sample contains 85,000 to 110,000 clones, roughly nine tenths of which appear only once. Sample: peripheral blood. The source is a woman of 80 years or more in a cohort sampled during active COVID-19.

CDR3 DNA: TGCGCCAGCAGCTTTGGGACTAGACAACAAGAGACCCAGTACTTC. This translates into CASSFGTRQQETQYF. The chain uses TRBV5-1 and TRBJ2-5, with TRBD2 identical over 8 bases. Trimming at V came to 2 bases and at J to 2 bases, leaving 5 bases not matched to a gene. The CDR3 loop spans 15 amino acids. Germline CDR1 is SGHRS and CDR2 is YFSETQ. The variable domain in full, with the rest retrieved from reference TRBV5-1 and TRBJ2-5, is KAGVTQTPRYLIKTRGQQVTLSCSPISGHRSVSWYQQTPGQGLQFLFEYFSETQRNKGNFPGRFSGRQFSNSRSEMNVSTLELGDSALYLCASSFGTRQQETQYFGPGTRLLVL.

The chain employs TRBV6-5 and TRBJ1-2, with D possibly matching TRBD1 (5 bases). The CDR3 length is 13 residues. From germline, CDR1 is MNHEY and CDR2 SVGAGI. The V gene lost 0 bases and the J gene lost 10 bases, with 12 bases spanning the gap. CDR3 coding DNA: TGTGCCAGCAGTTACTCGAAGGGGATAGCCTACACCTTC. It specifies CASSYSKGIAYTF.

The chain links TRBV27 to TRBJ2-1, with 9 bases that match TRBD1. This CDR3 region has 14 residues. Unmatched junction bases numbered 4, after V lost 1 base and J lost 9 bases. Germline V lookup: CDR1 MNHEY, CDR2 SMNVEV (reference sequence). DNA for the CDR3: TGTGCCAGCAGTTTATATACAGGGGGCTCTGAGCAGTTCTTC. It yields the protein CASSLYTGGSEQFF.

The count of this clone is one. The J gene is TRBJ2-2, the V gene TRBV24-1; 10 positions agree with TRBD1. Germline values: CDR1 KGHDR, CDR2 SFDVKD. The CDR3 is 16 residues long. J was trimmed by 6 bases and V by 6 bases; bases with no gene match: 9. DNA of the CDR3: TGTGCCACCAGTAAAAAAGGACAGGGGGTTTCCGGGGAGCTGTTTTTT. Protein product: CATSKKGQGVSGELFF.

This clone was counted between two and nine times. The chain couples TRBV6-6 to TRBJ2-7; 9 positions match TRBD1. Per germline, CDR1 MNHNY and CDR2 SVGAGI (reference sequence). The CDR3 has 15 amino acids. J was trimmed by 2 bases and V by 6 bases; bases with no gene match: 8. The CDR3 region has the DNA TGTGCCAGCAGCCCGGGACAGGGAGGAACCTACGAGCAGTACTTC. This gives the protein CASSPGQGGTYEQYF.

This clone has a single count. The chain recombines TRBV28 with TRBJ2-3, with 8 bases fitting TRBD2. CDR3 length: 15 amino acids. The V and J ends lost 5 bases and 5 bases, in that order; junction bases with no gene match: 9. Germline lookup yields CDR1 MDHEN and CDR2 SYDVKM. The CDR3 sequence is CASSPAGGQGDTQYF. The CDR3 DNA is TGTGCCAGCAGTCCCGCGGGGGGTCAGGGAGATACGCAGTATTTT.

The chain is built from TRBV19 and TRBJ2-7, with no clear D. V shed 2 bases and J shed 1 base, with 12 bases lying between them. This CDR3 is 15 amino acids long. Per germline, CDR1 LNHDA and CDR2 SQIVND (reference sequence). This chain's CDR3 is CASSIPATASYEQYF. For the CDR3, the DNA is TGTGCCAGTAGTATACCAGCGACGGCTTCCTACGAGCAGTACTTC.

The genes are TRBV2 and TRBJ2-7; 8 bases match TRBD1. The CDR3 runs 12 residues. CDR1 SNHLY and CDR2 FYNNEI come from the germline V gene. V lost 10 bases, J lost 5 bases, and 7 bases stayed unmatched. The CDR3 loop reads CATEGQGHEQYF. The CDR3 region has the DNA TGTGCCACCGAAGGACAGGGCCACGAGCAGTACTTC.

The chain recombines TRBV19 with TRBJ1-1; 7 bases line up with TRBD1. This CDR3 region has 14 residues. V was pared by 6 bases and J by 6 bases, with 10 bases of the junction left unmatched. Germline CDR1 LNHDA, CDR2 SQIVND (reference sequence). CDR3 residues: CASRNQGVHAEAFF. The CDR3 DNA reads TGTGCCAGTAGAAATCAGGGGGTTCACGCTGAAGCTTTCTTT.

The genes are TRBV5-1 and TRBJ2-7, with TRBD2 as a possible D gene (7 bases). CDR1 is SGHRS, CDR2 YFSETQ, per germline. The CDR3 is made up of 15 amino acids. The V end lost 3 bases, the J end lost 2 bases, and 15 bases lay between the germline ends. In nucleotides, the CDR3 is TGCGCCAGCAGCTGGGGGCAGGGAGGGACCTACGAGCAGTACTTC. Encoded protein: CASSWGQGGTYEQYF.

The V and J genes are TRBV12-3 or TRBV12-4 and TRBJ2-3; D not certain. The CDR3 loop spans 13 amino acids. Between the trimmed V and J ends, which lost 5 bases and 2 bases, there was a span of 8 bases. The CDR3 region has the DNA TGTGCCAGCAGTCTACAGATCACAGATACGCAGTATTTT. Translation gives CASSLQITDTQYF.

The CDR3: CASSPAAEAFF. CDR3 DNA sequence: TGTGCCAGCTCACCGGCAGCTGAAGCTTTCTTT. V gene TRBV18 combines with J gene TRBJ1-1; D call uncertain. V lost 3 bases and J lost 6, with 5 bases in between. CDR1 and CDR2 (germline): KGHSH, LQKENI. The CDR3 contains 11 residues.

This chain connects TRBV5-1 to TRBJ1-1, with TRBD1 matching 8 bases. Germline-derived CDR1 and CDR2 are SGHRS and YFSETQ. V lost 1 base to trimming and J lost 4 bases; unmatched junction nucleotides: 9. The CDR3 is made up of 16 amino acids. The CDR3 is CASSLRQGAEGTEAFF. CDR3 bases: TGCGCCAGCAGCTTGCGGCAGGGGGCGGAGGGCACTGAAGCTTTCTTT.

This chain joins TRBV9 and TRBJ2-4; 9 bases are a match to TRBD1. Germline CDR1 reads SGDLS; CDR2 reads YYNGEE. V lost 4 bases, J lost 4 bases, and 3 bases stayed unmatched. The CDR3 is made up of 14 amino acids. The CDR3 loop is CASSKGQGKNIQYF. CDR3 coding DNA: TGTGCCAGCAGCAAGGGACAGGGTAAAAACATTCAGTACTTC.

This chain uses TRBV6-5 with TRBJ2-7, with D possibly matching TRBD1 (5 bases). CDR1 and CDR2 from the germline V gene are MNHEY and SVGAGI. The CDR3 loop spans 15 amino acids. Trimming cost V 5 bases and J 4 bases, with 18 bases left between them. The CDR3 nucleotides are TGTGCCAGCAGTCCGCAGGGTATTTTGGAGTACGAGCAGTACTTC. Its protein is CASSPQGILEYEQYF.

The rearrangement joins TRBV2 to TRBJ2-7; 7 nucleotides line up with TRBD1. V trimming: 7 bases; J trimming: 4 bases; junction bases outside the gene matches: 7. The germline gives CDR1 SNHLY, CDR2 FYNNEI. The CDR3 spans 13 residues. DNA for the CDR3: TGTGCCAGCAAATCGGACAGGATATACGAGCAGTACTTC. Encoded protein: CASKSDRIYEQYF.

CDR3 nucleotide sequence: TGTGCCAGTAGGATGGGGCAGAATAATGAAAAACTGTTTTTT. Translated: CASRMGQNNEKLFF. The chain is built from TRBV19 and TRBJ1-4; the D gene is possibly TRBD1 (5 bases). This CDR3 has 14 amino acids. The V gene's germline CDR1 is LNHDA and CDR2 SQIVND (reference sequence). Trimming shortened V by 6 bases and J by 4 bases, and 12 bases separated the two germline ends.

This clone was seen a handful of times. The genes are TRBV5-1 and TRBJ2-3; D is perhaps TRBD1 (5 bases). In germline, CDR1 is SGHRS, CDR2 YFSETQ. The V end lost 4 bases, the J end lost 0 bases, and 15 bases lay between the germline ends. This CDR3 has 16 residues. The CDR3 spells CASSLAQGFSTDTQYF. CDR3 nucleotides: TGCGCCAGCAGCCTCGCGCAGGGCTTTAGCACAGATACGCAGTATTTT.

The chain has TRBV19 and TRBJ1-3, with D possibly being TRBD1 (6 bases). The V and J ends lost 0 bases and 1 base respectively, with 16 bases between them. CDR3 length equals 18 residues. CDR1 is LNHDA and CDR2 is SQIVND in the germline V gene (reference sequence). CDR3 nucleotide sequence: TGTGCCAGTAGTATAGATCCACTTCTCGGGACATCTGGAAACACCATATATTTT. Translated: CASSIDPLLGTSGNTIYF.

Here the CDR3 reads CASSLLWEGAYNEQFF. The CDR3 DNA sequence: TGTGCCAGCAGCCTGCTTTGGGAGGGGGCCTACAATGAGCAGTTCTTC. The chain combines TRBV14 with TRBJ2-1; tentative D call: TRBD2 (7 bases). The CDR3 runs 16 residues. Germline V gives CDR1 SGHDN, CDR2 FVKESK. Trimming left V 4 bases short and J 2 bases short, with 15 bases between.

The J gene is TRBJ1-4, the V gene TRBV6-5; 10 bases map to TRBD1. J was trimmed by 8 bases and V by 0 bases; bases with no gene match: 3. The CDR3 is 15 residues long. The V gene's germline CDR1 is MNHEY and CDR2 SVGAGI. The CDR3 DNA is TGTGCCAGCAGTTACTCCGACAGGGGGCCAGAAAAACTGTTTTTT. The encoded protein is CASSYSDRGPEKLFF.

This chain links TRBV6-5 with TRBJ2-1, with 13 bases that match TRBD2. The CDR3 consists of 15 residues. After removal of 6 bases from V and 8 bases from J, the junction contained 7 bases not matched to a gene. CDR1 and CDR2 from the germline V gene are MNHEY and SVGAGI. The CDR3 loop is CASSWGLAGMYEQFF. As DNA, the CDR3 is TGTGCCAGCAGCTGGGGACTAGCGGGGATGTATGAGCAGTTCTTC.

This clone was recorded a few times. The rearrangement joins TRBV7-9 to TRBJ2-6, with 7 bases that match TRBD1. Germline loops: CDR1 SEHNR, CDR2 FQNEAQ (reference sequence). V dropped 5 bases and J dropped 0; count of bases not matched to a gene: 13. The CDR3 length is 19 residues. CDR3 sequence reads: CASSISTTGLGSGANVLTF. DNA for the CDR3: TGTGCCAGCAGCATTAGTACGACAGGGTTAGGCTCTGGGGCCAACGTCCTGACTTTC.

The chain recombines TRBV5-1 with TRBJ1-6, with 10 bases lining up with TRBD1. The CDR3 extends over 16 amino acids. The trim removed 0 bases at V and 6 bases at J, leaving 3 bases unmatched. CDR1 and CDR2 (germline): SGHRS, YFSETQ. Here the CDR3 reads CASSLGQGALNSPLHF. The CDR3 nucleotides read TGCGCCAGCAGCTTGGGACAGGGGGCGCTTAATTCACCCCTCCACTTT.

This clone appeared once. Distinct nucleotide sequences in the sample also encode this CDR3. V usage is TRBV28 and J usage is TRBJ2-1; D not certain. V dropped 3 bases and J dropped 7 bases, with 7 bases sitting between them. This CDR3 has 12 residues. Per germline, CDR1 MDHEN and CDR2 SYDVKM. Written as DNA, the CDR3 is TGTGCCAGCAGTTTGCGGTGGAATGAGCAGTTCTTC. Its translation is CASSLRWNEQFF. The full variable domain, completed using reference TRBV28 and TRBJ2-1, is DVKVTQSSRYLVKRTGEKVFLECVQDMDHENMFWYRQDPGLGLRLIYFSYDVKMKEKGDIPEGYSVSREKKERFSLILESASTNQTSMYLCASSLRWNEQFFGPGTRLTVL.

This sequence joins TRBV19 and TRBJ2-6, with 7 nucleotides matching TRBD1. The CDR3 length is 19 residues. Trimming removed 0 bases from V and 1 base from J; junction bases left unmatched: 9. Germline V lookup: CDR1 LNHDA, CDR2 SQIVND (reference sequence). The CDR3 protein is CASSIDSFPTGSGANVLTF. In DNA form, the CDR3 reads TGTGCCAGTAGTATAGATTCCTTCCCGACAGGGTCTGGGGCCAACGTCCTGACTTTC.

This rearrangement joins TRBV29-1 to TRBJ2-1, with TRBD2 matching 9 bases. CDR1 is SQVTM and CDR2 is ANQGSEA in the germline V gene. There are 16 residues in the CDR3. J was trimmed by 7 bases and V by 4 bases; bases with no gene match: 14. CDR3 loop: CSVVTSGRRLFNEQFF. The CDR3 DNA sequence: TGCAGCGTTGTAACCAGCGGGAGGCGGCTTTTTAATGAGCAGTTCTTC.

The chain joins TRBV3-1 (or the pseudogene TRBV3-2) to TRBJ2-3; no clear D. The CDR3 extends over 14 amino acids. Germline V gene sequence: CDR1 LGHDT, CDR2 YNNKEL (reference sequence). Trimming pared 0 bases from V and 2 bases from J, leaving 6 bases between. The CDR3 nucleotides are TGTGCCAGCAGCCAAGAACACACCACAGATACGCAGTATTTT. This translates into CASSQEHTTDTQYF.